This T cell receptor (beta chain) was sequenced during a study of T-cell reconstitution after alpha-beta-depleted transplantation in children. This CDR3 has 13 residues. Trimming at V came to 5 bases and at J to 7 bases, leaving 8 bases not matched to a gene. Germline loops: CDR1 DFQATT, CDR2 SNEGSKA (reference sequence). Researchers prepared the TCRbeta library using unique molecular identifiers, the study reports. TCRdb re-derived calls from the PCR reads in MiXCR, one entry per CDR3 protein. The data contain some 600,000 distinct CDR3 sequences, 16% of them seen just once; the ten biggest clones take up approximately 1%. This clonotype occurred many times.

Sequenced material: PBMCs from the stem cell graft donor, taken from the stem cell graft. The chain links TRBV20-1 to TRBJ2-1, with TRBD1 matching 7 bases. The receptor comes from a human donor who donated a stem cell graft to a child with acute myeloid leukemia. The CDR3 here is CSAVGTAGNEQFF. CDR3 coding DNA: TGCAGTGCTGTAGGGACAGCTGGGAATGAGCAGTTCTTC.